Each of the 26 T cell receptor beta chains below was sequenced from the same sample in a study of cytomegalovirus exposure and HLA in healthy donors. Primers included in the PCR were 60 Vbeta and 13 Jbeta primers. Sequencing was performed with immunoSEQ multiplex PCR; in TCRdb, only in-frame clones are kept and a portion is missing. The table has more than 110,000 clones, about 78% seen once. Input material: PBMCs. The receptors derive from a man between 18 and 29 years old in good health and CMV-seronegative.

The chain employs TRBV9 and TRBJ1-1; 7 bases align to TRBD1. The CDR3 length is 14 residues. Germline lookup yields CDR1 SGDLS and CDR2 YYNGEE. J lost 4 bases, V lost 4 bases, and 7 bases had no gene match. CDR3 DNA sequence: TGTGCCAGCAGCCCCAGAACAGGGGTCACTGAAGCTTTCTTT. It specifies CASSPRTGVTEAFF.

The V and J genes are TRBV13 and TRBJ1-2; TRBD1 matches at 7 bases. J was trimmed by 2 bases and V by 5 bases; bases with no gene match: 11. Germline CDR1 is PRHDT and CDR2 is FYEKMQ (reference sequence). This CDR3 region has 16 residues. CDR3 loop: CASSPTGQPINYGYTF. For the CDR3, the DNA is TGTGCCAGCAGCCCCACGGGACAGCCGATCAACTATGGCTACACCTTC. The full variable domain, rest sourced from reference TRBV13 and TRBJ1-2, is AAGVIQSPRHLIKEKRETATLKCYPIPRHDTVYWYQQGPGQDPQFLISFYEKMQSDKGSIPDRFSAQQFSDYHSELNMSSLELGDSALYFCASSPTGQPINYGYTFGSGTRLTVV.

The genes are TRBV9 and TRBJ1-3; TRBD1 might be the D (6 bases). Deletions cut 0 bases from V and 3 bases from J, with 16 bases between. CDR1 SGDLS and CDR2 YYNGEE come from the germline V gene. CDR3 size: 17 residues. CDR3 sequence reads: CASSVEGGGWSGNTIYF. The CDR3 DNA sequence: TGTGCCAGCAGCGTAGAAGGGGGGGGTTGGAGTGGAAACACCATATATTTT.

V and J are TRBV6-5 and TRBJ2-7, with 8 bases that match TRBD1. The V and J ends lost 0 bases and 3 bases, in that order; junction bases with no gene match: 7. The CDR3 has 16 amino acids. Germline V gives CDR1 MNHEY, CDR2 SVGAGI. The CDR3 protein is CASSYSPRDRGYEQYF. The CDR3 DNA reads as TGTGCCAGCAGTTACTCGCCCCGAGACAGGGGCTACGAGCAGTACTTC.

A single count supports this clone. At the DNA level, this CDR3 is encoded by other sequences in the same sample as well. The chain carries TRBV6-1 and TRBJ1-5; maybe TRBD1 (6 bases). Germline loops: CDR1 MNHNS, CDR2 SASEGT. V gave up 0 bases and J gave up 5 bases, with 11 bases separating them. The CDR3 has 15 amino acids. DNA for the CDR3: TGTGCCAGCAGTGAAGCGGACAGATCATATCAGCCCCAGCATTTT. As protein: CASSEADRSYQPQHF.

This clone was seen a single time. The V gene is TRBV6-1, the J gene TRBJ1-1, with no clear D. The CDR3 contains 14 residues. The germline V gene has CDR1 MNHNS and CDR2 SASEGT. V lost 3 bases and J 3 bases, leaving 11 bases between the germline ends. The CDR3 DNA reads as TGTGCCAGCAGTGATAGTCGAGTAGACACTGAAGCTTTCTTT. It yields the protein CASSDSRVDTEAFF.

The rearrangement links TRBV28 to TRBJ1-2; 7 bases are a match to TRBD1. V shed 9 bases, J shed 4 bases, and the junction held 20 bases outside the gene matches. This CDR3 is built from 17 residues. Germline loops: CDR1 MDHEN, CDR2 SYDVKM. This chain's CDR3 is CASYRNSRTGISYGYTF. CDR3 coding DNA: TGTGCCAGTTACCGAAACTCCCGGACAGGCATTAGCTATGGCTACACCTTC.

This clone was observed a few times. The V call is TRBV21-1, the J call TRBJ1-4; the table gives TRBD1 as D, unverified against the DNA. TRBV21-1 is a pseudogene locus. The CDR3 has 11 amino acids. CDR3 sequence (DNA): TGTGCCATCCAGGGTTGGGAAAAACTGTTTTTT. As protein: CAIQGWEKLFF.

This chain joins TRBV4-1 and TRBJ2-5; 9 bases align to TRBD2. CDR3 size: 16 residues. Germline loops: CDR1 MGHRA, CDR2 YSYEKL. The trim removed 0 bases at V and 3 bases at J, leaving 5 bases unmatched. CDR3 amino acids: CASSQEQLAGKETQYF. The CDR3 DNA sequence: TGCGCCAGCAGCCAAGAACAGCTAGCGGGGAAAGAGACCCAGTACTTC.

This clone was seen a single time. V and J are TRBV5-1 and TRBJ2-7, with D unclear. Germline V gene sequence: CDR1 SGHRS, CDR2 YFSETQ. Trimming took off 0 bases at V and 2 bases at J, with 6 bases between the two ends. The CDR3 contains 13 residues. Here the CDR3 DNA reads TGCGCCAGCAGCTTGGTTACGGCCTACGAGCAGTACTTC. Its translation is CASSLVTAYEQYF.

The rearrangement joins TRBV7-9 to TRBJ2-1; perhaps TRBD1 as D (6 bases). This CDR3 is built from 14 residues. Trimming took off 5 bases at V and 4 bases at J, with 12 bases between the two ends. CDR1 SEHNR and CDR2 FQNEAQ come from the germline V gene (reference sequence). Here the CDR3 DNA reads TGTGCCAGCAGCCGTGGAGACAGGTACAATGAGCAGTTCTTC. Protein product: CASSRGDRYNEQFF.

There are a few counts of this clone. The chain uses TRBV5-4 and TRBJ2-5; 8 bases line up with TRBD2. V lost 0 bases to trimming and J lost 0 bases; unmatched junction nucleotides: 10. The CDR3 covers 18 residues. CDR1 is SGHNT and CDR2 is YYREEE in the germline V gene (reference sequence). The CDR3 nucleotides read TGTGCCAGCAGCTTGGCCCTCGGCGCGGGGGGAAACCAAGAGACCCAGTACTTC. Its protein is CASSLALGAGGNQETQYF. The full variable domain, its missing parts supplied by reference TRBV5-4 and TRBJ2-5, is ETGVTQSPTHLIKTRGQQVTLRCSSQSGHNTVSWYQQALGQGPQFIFQYYREEENGRGNFPPRFSGLQFPNYSSELNVNALELDDSALYLCASSLALGAGGNQETQYFGPGTRLLVL.

The rearrangement joins TRBV7-6 to TRBJ2-7, with D perhaps TRBD1 (6 bases). The germline gives CDR1 SGHVS, CDR2 FNYEAQ. V lost 1 base to trimming and J lost 3 bases, with 16 bases between them. CDR3 length equals 16 residues. CDR3 sequence (DNA): TGTGCCAGCAGCTTAGTTGCAGGACAGACCTACTACGAGCAGTACTTC. This sequence encodes CASSLVAGQTYYEQYF.

This clone was counted a single time. The chain is built from TRBV6-5 and TRBJ2-1, with 8 positions matching TRBD2. Germline CDR1 reads MNHEY; CDR2 reads SVGAGI. The ends lost 2 bases at V and 2 bases at J; junction bases unmatched: 2. This CDR3 region has 15 residues. CDR3 sequence: CASSYDSGTYNEQFF. CDR3 DNA: TGTGCCAGCAGTTACGATAGCGGGACCTACAATGAGCAGTTCTTC.

The chain has TRBV29-1 and TRBJ1-2, with D maybe TRBD1 (5 bases). Germline assignment: CDR1 SQVTM and CDR2 ANQGSEA. Trimming stripped 6 bases from V and 2 bases from J, with 16 bases between. The CDR3 has 14 amino acids. CDR3 in DNA: TGCAGCGTCGAGAACCGCGGGGGGAACTATGGCTACACCTTC. Protein: CSVENRGGNYGYTF.

The chain uses TRBV6-6 and TRBJ2-5; D gene uncertain. The germline V gene has CDR1 MNHNY and CDR2 SVGAGI (reference sequence). The V end was cut by 5 bases, the J end by 5 bases, with 15 bases between. This CDR3 has 14 residues. CDR3 residues: CASSARGSRETQYF. The CDR3 DNA sequence: TGTGCCAGCAGTGCCCGTGGTTCGAGGGAGACCCAGTACTTC.

The chain recombines TRBV19 with TRBJ1-4; perhaps TRBD1 as D (5 bases). Trimming took 3 bases from V and 2 from J, leaving 10 bases between them. CDR1 is LNHDA, CDR2 SQIVND, per germline (reference sequence). The CDR3 sequence is 15 residues long. The CDR3 bases are TGTGCCAGTAGTATTGGGGCAGCGACTAATGAAAAACTGTTTTTT. As protein: CASSIGAATNEKLFF.

This clone was seen a few times. The sample carries other DNA sequences with the same CDR3. The chain carries TRBV6-4 and TRBJ2-3; D may be TRBD1 (5 bases). CDR1 is MRHNA and CDR2 is SNTAGT in the germline V gene. The CDR3 runs to 13 residues. V lost 3 bases to trimming and J lost 1 base, with 5 bases between them. The CDR3 DNA reads as TGTGCCAGCAGTGAACAGGGCACAGATACGCAGTATTTT. Translation: CASSEQGTDTQYF.

This clone was seen more than once but under ten times. The rearrangement joins TRBV5-6 to TRBJ2-1; the match to TRBD2 covers 9 bases. V gave up 4 bases and J gave up 1 base; unmatched junction bases: 6. This CDR3 comprises 16 residues. CDR1 and CDR2 from the germline V gene are SGHDT and YYEEEE. The CDR3 is CASSREREVSYNEQFF. CDR3 coding DNA: TGTGCCAGCAGCCGTGAGCGGGAGGTATCCTACAATGAGCAGTTCTTC.

This chain uses TRBV7-8 with TRBJ1-1; 9 positions agree with TRBD1. Germline CDR1 reads SGHVS; CDR2 reads FQNEAQ. CDR3 length: 17 residues. Unmatched junction bases numbered 10, after V lost 4 bases and J lost 1 base. The CDR3 nucleotides read TGTGCCAGCAGCTCGGTAGACAGGGGGGTCTGGAACACTGAAGCTTTCTTT. This gives the protein CASSSVDRGVWNTEAFF.

The J gene is TRBJ1-2, the V gene TRBV7-8; D may be TRBD1 (5 bases). CDR1 is SGHVS and CDR2 is FQNEAQ in the germline V gene. The V end was cut by 0 bases, the J end by 5 bases, with 16 bases between. The CDR3 covers 16 residues. CDR3 protein: CASSLAGSGALYGYTF. As DNA, the CDR3 is TGTGCCAGCAGCTTAGCGGGAAGTGGGGCCCTATATGGCTACACCTTC.

The chain couples TRBV5-1 to TRBJ1-4, with 9 bases aligning to TRBD1. Germline V gene lookup returns CDR1 SGHRS and CDR2 YFSETQ. The CDR3 length is 18 residues. With 4 bases clipped from V and 7 bases from J, the junction kept 17 bases outside the gene matches. For the CDR3, the DNA is TGCGCCAGCAGCCCGTCCGGGACAGGGATCGAGTCGGGTGAAAAACTGTTTTTT. Translating it yields CASSPSGTGIESGEKLFF. The whole variable domain, filled in from reference TRBV5-1 and TRBJ1-4, reads KAGVTQTPRYLIKTRGQQVTLSCSPISGHRSVSWYQQTPGQGLQFLFEYFSETQRNKGNFPGRFSGRQFSNSRSEMNVSTLELGDSALYLCASSPSGTGIESGEKLFFGSGTQLSVL.

The chain uses TRBV2 and TRBJ1-3; 8 bases match TRBD1. V shed 4 bases, J shed 4 bases, and the junction held 3 bases outside the gene matches. Germline V gene data show CDR1 as SNHLY and CDR2 as FYNNEI. This CDR3 region has 14 residues. CDR3 loop: CASSARTGGNTIYF. The CDR3 coding sequence is TGTGCCAGCAGTGCGCGGACAGGGGGAAACACCATATATTTT.

This clone was recorded only once. Other DNA sequences from this sample encode an identical CDR3 as well. J is TRBJ2-1 and V is TRBV4-1, with unresolved D. Germline CDR1 MGHRA, CDR2 YSYEKL. V was pared by 4 bases and J by 4 bases, with 14 bases between. The CDR3 loop spans 15 amino acids. Here the CDR3 DNA reads TGCGCCAGCAGCCCGACTCAAGGAGAATACAATGAGCAGTTCTTC. Its translation is CASSPTQGEYNEQFF.

The chain recombines TRBV6-5 with TRBJ2-7, with TRBD1 matching 8 bases. V was clipped by 5 bases and J by 1 base; unmatched bases: 7. The length of the CDR3 is 15 residues. Germline V gives CDR1 MNHEY, CDR2 SVGAGI. The CDR3, as DNA: TGTGCCAGCAGTCCGGACAGGGCGTGGTCCTACGAGCAGTACTTC. Translated, it gives CASSPDRAWSYEQYF.

V gene TRBV4-1 combines with J gene TRBJ1-5; D unclear. Trimming took 1 base from V and 6 from J, leaving 7 bases between them. The germline gives CDR1 MGHRA, CDR2 YSYEKL. This CDR3 comprises 13 residues. CDR3 nucleotides: TGCGCCAGCAGCCAAGTCGGTGGTCAGCCCCAGCATTTT. It codes for CASSQVGGQPQHF.